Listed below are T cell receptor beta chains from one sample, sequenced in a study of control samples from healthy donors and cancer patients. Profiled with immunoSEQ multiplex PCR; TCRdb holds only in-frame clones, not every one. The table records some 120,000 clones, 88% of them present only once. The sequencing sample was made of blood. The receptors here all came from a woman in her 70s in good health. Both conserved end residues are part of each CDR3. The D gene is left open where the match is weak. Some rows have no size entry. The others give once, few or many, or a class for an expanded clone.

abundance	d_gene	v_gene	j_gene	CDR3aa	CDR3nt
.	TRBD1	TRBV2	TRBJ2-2	CASRDDRGRLTGELFF	TGTGCCAGCAGGGACGACAGGGGGCGCTTGACCGGGGAGCTGTTTTTT
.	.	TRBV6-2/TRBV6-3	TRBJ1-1	CASSYSFVETANTEAFF	TGTGCCAGCAGTTACTCCTTTGTTGAGACGGCCAACACTGAAGCTTTCTTT
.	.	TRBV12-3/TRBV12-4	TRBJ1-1	CASSFAANTEAFF	TGTGCCAGCAGTTTTGCGGCGAACACTGAAGCTTTCTTT
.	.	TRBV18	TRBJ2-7	CASSLTEISYEQYF	TGTGCCAGCTCACTCACAGAGATTTCCTACGAGCAGTACTTC
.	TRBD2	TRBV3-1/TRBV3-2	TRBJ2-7	CASSPPGAGGSEQYF	TGTGCCAGCTCCCCACCGGGAGCGGGGGGATCCGAGCAGTACTTC
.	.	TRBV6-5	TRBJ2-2	CATPPGRGYGELFF	TGTGCCACCCCGCCCGGGCGGGGATACGGGGAGCTGTTTTTT
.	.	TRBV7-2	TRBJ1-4	CASSRRPEKLFF	TGTGCCAGCAGCCGAAGGCCTGAAAAACTGTTTTTT
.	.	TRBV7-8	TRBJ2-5	CASSFGYLQETQYF	TGTGCCAGCAGCTTCGGCTATCTCCAAGAGACCCAGTACTTC
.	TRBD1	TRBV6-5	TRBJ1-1	CASRIGTGLVPEAFF	TGTGCCAGCCGCATTGGGACAGGGCTCGTTCCTGAAGCTTTCTTT
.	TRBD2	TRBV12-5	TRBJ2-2	CASGPGLPLRPNTGELFF	TGTGCTAGTGGACCGGGACTACCTTTACGACCGAACACCGGGGAGCTGTTTTTT
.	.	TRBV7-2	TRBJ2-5	CASSLRGGGDQETQYF	TGTGCCAGCAGCCTGAGGGGGGGAGGGGACCAAGAGACCCAGTACTTC
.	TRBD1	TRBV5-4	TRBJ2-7	CASSVPRASKGTGIEYEQYF	TGTGCCAGCAGCGTTCCCCGGGCGTCGAAGGGGACAGGGATTGAGTACGAGCAGTACTTC
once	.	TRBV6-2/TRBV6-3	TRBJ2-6	CASSYSYGIDHSGANVLTF	TGTGCCAGCAGTTACTCTTACGGGATTGATCACTCTGGGGCCAACGTCCTGACTTTC
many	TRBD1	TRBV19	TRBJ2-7	CASSMKGQGGYEQYF	TGTGCCAGTAGTATGAAAGGACAGGGGGGCTACGAGCAGTACTTC
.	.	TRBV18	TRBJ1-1	CASSRQNTEAFF	TGTGCCAGCTCACGACAGAACACTGAAGCTTTCTTT
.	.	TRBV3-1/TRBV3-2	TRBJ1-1	CASSQSYTEAFF	TGTGCCAGCAGCCAATCCTACACTGAAGCTTTCTTT
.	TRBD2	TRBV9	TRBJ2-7	CASSVAQAGGAYYEQYF	TGTGCCAGCAGCGTAGCTCAAGCGGGGGGGGCTTACTACGAGCAGTACTTC
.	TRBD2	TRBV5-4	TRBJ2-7	CASSLGGGLNHEQYF	TGTGCCAGCAGCTTGGGGGGGGGATTGAACCACGAGCAGTACTTC
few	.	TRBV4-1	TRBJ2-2	CASSQAASRGGELFF	TGCGCCAGCAGCCAAGCGGCCTCGAGGGGCGGGGAGCTGTTTTTT
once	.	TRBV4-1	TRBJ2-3	CASSQVGGPADTQYF	TGCGCCAGCAGCCAAGTAGGGGGGCCTGCAGATACGCAGTATTTT
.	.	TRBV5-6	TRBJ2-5	CASSEGKTQYF	TGTGCCAGTAGCGAGGGGAAGACCCAGTACTTC
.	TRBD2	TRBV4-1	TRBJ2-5	CASSRTSGGAAETQYF	TGCGCCAGCAGCCGAACTAGCGGGGGGGCCGCGGAGACCCAGTACTTC
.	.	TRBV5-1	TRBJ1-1	CASSSDGGNTEAFF	TGCGCCAGCAGCTCCGACGGTGGGAACACTGAAGCTTTCTTT
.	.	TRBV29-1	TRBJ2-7	CSVGPGQGYEQYF	TGCAGCGTTGGCCCAGGTCAGGGCTACGAGCAGTACTTC
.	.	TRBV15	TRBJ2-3	CATSPRGGETDTQYF	TGTGCCACCAGTCCCAGGGGAGGCGAAACAGATACGCAGTATTTT
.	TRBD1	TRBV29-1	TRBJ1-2	CGDRDEYYGYTF	TGCGGGGACAGGGACGAATACTATGGCTACACCTTC
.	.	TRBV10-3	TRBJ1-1	CAIRETDMNTEAFF	TGTGCCATCAGGGAGACAGACATGAACACTGAAGCTTTCTTT
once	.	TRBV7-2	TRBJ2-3	CASLRTVADTQYF	TGTGCCAGTTTGCGAACGGTCGCAGATACGCAGTATTTT
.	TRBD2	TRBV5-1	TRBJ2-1	CASSLGTWRGGLSEQFF	TGCGCCAGCAGCTTGGGGACTTGGCGGGGGGGCCTATCTGAGCAGTTCTTC
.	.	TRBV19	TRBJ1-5	CASSTRGYNQPQHF	TGTGCCAGTAGTACCAGGGGTTACAATCAGCCCCAGCATTTT
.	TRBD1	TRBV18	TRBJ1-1	CASSATGVAFF	TGTGCCAGCTCAGCGACAGGGGTCGCTTTCTTT
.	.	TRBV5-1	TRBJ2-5	CASSPIGQLVQETQYF	TGCGCCAGCAGCCCAATCGGACAGCTAGTCCAAGAGACCCAGTACTTC
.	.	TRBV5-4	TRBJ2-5	CASSLAVAGMGETQYF	TGTGCCAGCAGCTTGGCCGTGGCAGGGATGGGAGAGACCCAGTACTTC
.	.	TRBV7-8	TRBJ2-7	CASSPRQGGSYEQYF	TGTGCCAGCAGCCCCCGACAGGGAGGGTCCTACGAGCAGTACTTC
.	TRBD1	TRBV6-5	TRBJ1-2	CASSFFPGQGLSGYTF	TGTGCCAGCAGTTTTTTCCCCGGACAGGGATTGAGTGGCTACACCTTC
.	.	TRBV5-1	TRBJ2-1	CASSLGAGAYNEQFF	TGCGCCAGCAGCTTGGGGGCAGGGGCCTACAATGAGCAGTTCTTC
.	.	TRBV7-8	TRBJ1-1	CASSLGSAINTEAFF	TGTGCCAGCAGCTTAGGCTCGGCCATTAACACTGAAGCTTTCTTT
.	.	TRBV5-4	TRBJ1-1	CASSLSWDRGTEAFF	TGTGCCAGCAGCTTGTCCTGGGATCGGGGCACTGAAGCTTTCTTT
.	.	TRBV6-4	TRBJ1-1	CASRRGDTEAFF	TGTGCCAGCAGACGGGGGGACACTGAAGCTTTCTTT
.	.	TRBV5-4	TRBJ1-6	CASSSAEAEDSPLHF	TGTGCCAGCAGCTCCGCAGAAGCGGAGGATTCACCCCTCCACTTT
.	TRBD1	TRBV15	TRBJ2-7	CATSRDLEGAGEQYF	TGTGCCACCAGCAGAGATCTTGAGGGGGCGGGCGAGCAGTACTTC
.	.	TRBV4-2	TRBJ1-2	CASSQDFGAVGYTF	TGTGCCAGCAGCCAAGATTTCGGGGCGGTTGGCTACACCTTC
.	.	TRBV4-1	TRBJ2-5	CASSHRTPLERETQYF	TGCGCCAGCAGCCACCGGACACCACTCGAGCGGGAGACCCAGTACTTC
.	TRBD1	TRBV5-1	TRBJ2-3	CASSTGQPDTQYF	TGCGCCAGCAGCACGGGACAGCCAGATACGCAGTATTTT
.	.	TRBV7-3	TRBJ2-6	CASSISQGAGANVLTF	TGTGCCAGCAGCATTTCACAGGGTGCTGGGGCCAACGTCCTGACTTTC
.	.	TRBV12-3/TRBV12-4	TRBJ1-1	CASSSGGNTEAFF	TGTGCCAGCAGTTCGGGGGGGAACACTGAAGCTTTCTTT
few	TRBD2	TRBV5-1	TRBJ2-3	CASSPIAGGRVDTQYF	TGCGCCAGCAGCCCAATAGCGGGGGGGCGCGTAGATACGCAGTATTTT
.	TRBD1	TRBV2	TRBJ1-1	CAGAGTGLLAFF	TGTGCCGGTGCCGGGACAGGGCTTTTGGCTTTCTTT
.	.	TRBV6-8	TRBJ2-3	CASSYPRADTSTDTQYF	TGTGCCAGCAGTTACCCCCGGGCGGATACTAGCACAGATACGCAGTATTTT
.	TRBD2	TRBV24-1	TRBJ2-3	CATSALAGGTDTQYF	TGTGCCACCAGTGCCCTAGCGGGGGGCACAGATACGCAGTATTTT
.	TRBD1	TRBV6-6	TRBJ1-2	CASSPRGTGRANYGYTF	TGTGCCAGCAGTCCTAGGGGGACAGGCCGAGCTAACTATGGCTACACCTTC
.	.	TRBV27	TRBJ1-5	CASSFQGSNQPQHF	TGTGCCAGCAGTTTTCAGGGTAGCAATCAGCCCCAGCATTTT
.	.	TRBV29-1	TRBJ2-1	CSVEPRAAGNEQFF	TGCAGCGTTGAACCGCGGGCCGCTGGCAATGAGCAGTTCTTC
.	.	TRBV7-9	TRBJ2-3	CASSLGSRSTDTQYF	TGTGCCAGCAGCTTAGGATCCCGCTCGACAGATACGCAGTATTTT
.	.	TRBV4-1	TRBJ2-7	CASSHHGASSYEQYF	TGCGCCAGCAGCCACCACGGAGCTTCATCCTACGAGCAGTACTTC
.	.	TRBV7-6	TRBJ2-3	CASSLGGASIDTQYF	TGTGCCAGCAGCCTTGGGGGGGCTTCTATAGATACGCAGTATTTT
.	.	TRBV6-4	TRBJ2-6	CASSASFGANVLTF	TGTGCCAGCAGTGCCTCATTTGGCGCCAACGTCCTGACTTTC
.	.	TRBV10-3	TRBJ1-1	CAISESGKGSEGAFF	TGTGCCATCAGTGAGTCAGGTAAAGGGAGTGAAGGGGCTTTCTTT
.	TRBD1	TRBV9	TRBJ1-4	CASSVADRVDEKLFF	TGTGCCAGCAGCGTAGCGGACAGGGTTGATGAAAAACTGTTTTTT
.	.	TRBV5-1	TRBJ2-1	CASSPGQTTYNEQFF	TGCGCCAGCAGCCCTGGACAGACTACCTACAATGAGCAGTTCTTC